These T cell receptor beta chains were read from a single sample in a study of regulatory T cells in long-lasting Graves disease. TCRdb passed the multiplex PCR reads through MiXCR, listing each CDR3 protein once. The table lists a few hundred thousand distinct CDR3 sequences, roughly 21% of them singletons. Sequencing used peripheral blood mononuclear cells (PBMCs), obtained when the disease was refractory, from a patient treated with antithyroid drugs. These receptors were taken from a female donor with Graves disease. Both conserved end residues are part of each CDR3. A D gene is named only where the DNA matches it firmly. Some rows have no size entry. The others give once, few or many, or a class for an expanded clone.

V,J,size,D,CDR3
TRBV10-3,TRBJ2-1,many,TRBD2,CAIAPGLAGVGIDEQFF
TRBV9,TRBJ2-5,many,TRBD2,CASSSPSGGVETQYF
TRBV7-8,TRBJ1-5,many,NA,CASSLGRTEANQPQHF
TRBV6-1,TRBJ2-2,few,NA,CASSYPAAGELFF
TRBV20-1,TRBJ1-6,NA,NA,CSAKQEFSSPLHF
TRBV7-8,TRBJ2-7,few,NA,CASSLGGAGEQYF
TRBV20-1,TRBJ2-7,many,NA,CSAQTGSFYEQYF
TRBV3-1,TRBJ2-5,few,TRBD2,CASSQGALAVARETQYF
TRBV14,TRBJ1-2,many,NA,CASSQGHHGYTF
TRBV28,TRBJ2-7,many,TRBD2,CASSFRGVSYEQYF
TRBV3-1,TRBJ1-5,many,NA,CASSQGGDQPQHF
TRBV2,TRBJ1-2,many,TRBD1,CASRASLTGIGYTF
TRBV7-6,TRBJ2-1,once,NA,CASSFMGHEQFF
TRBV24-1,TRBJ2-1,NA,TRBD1,CATSGSGTGGNNEQFF
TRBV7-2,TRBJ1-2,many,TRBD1,CASSKPGQGAYGYTF
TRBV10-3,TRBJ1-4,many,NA,CAINSALNEKLFF
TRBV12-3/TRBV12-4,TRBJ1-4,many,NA,CASSLVSAGTGINEKLFF
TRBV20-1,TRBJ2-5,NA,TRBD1,CSARSSGQALQETQYF
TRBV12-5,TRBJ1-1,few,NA,CASGSVLNTEAFF
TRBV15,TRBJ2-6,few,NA,CATGGRPLSGANVLTF
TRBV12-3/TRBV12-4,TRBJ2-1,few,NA,CASSPVPSVVGTEQFF
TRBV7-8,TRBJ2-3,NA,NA,CASSLEAATDTQYF
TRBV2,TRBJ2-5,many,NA,CASIEGTFQETQYF
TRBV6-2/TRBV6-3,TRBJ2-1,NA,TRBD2,CASSHLAGNYNEQFF
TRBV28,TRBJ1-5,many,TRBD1,CASSLLTGGNQPQHF
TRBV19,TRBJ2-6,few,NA,CAWLYVLTF